This T cell receptor (beta chain) comes out of a study of cytomegalovirus exposure and HLA in healthy donors. As regards this clone: No antigen is known for it. Distinct nucleotide sequences in the sample also encode this CDR3.

Trimming took 3 bases from V and 9 from J, leaving 6 bases between them. The germline V gene has CDR1 SNHLY and CDR2 FYNNEI. The CDR3 extends over 11 amino acids. A multiplex PCR was run with 60 Vbeta primers and 13 Jbeta primers. Sequenced by immunoSEQ multiplex PCR; TCRdb stores in-frame clones only, minus some. The sample lists hundreds of thousands of clones; around 89% were seen once. Overall study findings and caveats: Reports showed the classifier diagnosing cytomegalovirus status with high specificity and sensitivity. Cytomegalovirus association was listed for 150 to 200 TCR beta chains.

The sequencing input was PBMCs. The gene calls are TRBV2 and TRBJ2-1; a possible D gene is TRBD1 (5 bases). This TCR derives from a woman aged 18-35 years in good health and CMV-seronegative. CDR3 protein: CASSEQGEQFF. In nucleotides, the CDR3 is TGTGCCAGCAGTGAGCAGGGTGAGCAGTTCTTC. Drawing the rest from reference TRBV2 and TRBJ2-1, the complete variable domain is EPEVTQTPSHQVTQMGQEVILRCVPISNHLYFYWYRQILGQKVEFLVSFYNNEISEKSEIFDDQFSVERPDGSNFTLKIRSTKLEDSAMYFCASSEQGEQFFGPGTRLTVL.